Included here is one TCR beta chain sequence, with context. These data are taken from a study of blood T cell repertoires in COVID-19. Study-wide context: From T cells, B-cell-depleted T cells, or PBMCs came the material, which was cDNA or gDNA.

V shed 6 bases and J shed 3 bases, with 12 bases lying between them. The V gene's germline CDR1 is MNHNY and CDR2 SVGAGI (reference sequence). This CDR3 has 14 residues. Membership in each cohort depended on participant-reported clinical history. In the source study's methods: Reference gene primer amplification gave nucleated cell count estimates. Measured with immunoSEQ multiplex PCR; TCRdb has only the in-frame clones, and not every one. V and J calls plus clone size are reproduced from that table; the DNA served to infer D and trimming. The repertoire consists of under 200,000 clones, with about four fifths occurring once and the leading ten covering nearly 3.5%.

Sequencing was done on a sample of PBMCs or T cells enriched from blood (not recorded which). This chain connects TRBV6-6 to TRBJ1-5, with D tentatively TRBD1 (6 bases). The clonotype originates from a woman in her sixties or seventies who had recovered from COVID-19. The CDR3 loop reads CASRPGGANQPQHF. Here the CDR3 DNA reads TGTGCCAGCAGACCTGGGGGGGCCAATCAGCCCCAGCATTTT.